Listed below are T cell receptor beta chains from one sample, sequenced in a study of blood T cell repertoires in COVID-19. Method: immunoSEQ multiplex PCR; TCRdb's copy keeps in-frame clones and lacks some. Among about 100,000 clones listed, about 92% were seen once. The sequenced sample consisted of peripheral blood. Receptors were obtained from a man in his fifties with active COVID-19. CDR3s include the opening cysteine and the closing phenylalanine or tryptophan. D genes are given only for firm matches.

>NA|TRBV3-1/TRBV3-2
CASSQDTGFGEQYF
>TRBD1|TRBV6-5
CASTSTGVETQYF
>NA|TRBV27
CASSSKPHSRAGDDQPQHF
>TRBD1|TRBV5-4
CASSRDSGGRDGYTF
>NA|TRBV5-1
CASSLVGQHLTGELFF
>TRBD2|TRBV7-2
CASSPPAGGVYEQYF
>NA|TRBV18
CASSDGQINNQPQHF
>NA|TRBV24-1
CATSDSRLGGYTF
>TRBD2|TRBV5-8
CASSLVAGGTDTQYF
>NA|TRBV2
CASSEVSRAQPQHF
>NA|TRBV19
CASSGTGIVGEQFF
>TRBD2|TRBV20-1
CSASRGSAGAGETQYF
>TRBD1|TRBV9
CASSRRDRGPYSGNTIYF
>NA|TRBV7-9
CASSSTSGTNEKLFF
>TRBD2|TRBV7-8
CASSSNPLAGLYNEQFF
>NA|TRBV30
CAWSVRTAGSTDTQYF
>TRBD2|TRBV19
CASSGRTSDSSYNEQFF
>NA|TRBV14
CASSSHRERSTDTQYF
>NA|TRBV15
CATSRGRDYEQYF
>TRBD2|TRBV10-2
CASNQGLASYEQYF
>TRBD2|TRBV19
CASSPIKTSGFTYEQYF
>TRBD2|TRBV9
CASSSLPGLAGNEQFF
>TRBD1|TRBV6-6
CASSGPTGVLHEQYF
>NA|TRBV19
CASSMYEDEKLFF
>NA|TRBV10-1
CASSESGGYEQYF
>NA|TRBV7-3
CASSPRLDPDTQYF